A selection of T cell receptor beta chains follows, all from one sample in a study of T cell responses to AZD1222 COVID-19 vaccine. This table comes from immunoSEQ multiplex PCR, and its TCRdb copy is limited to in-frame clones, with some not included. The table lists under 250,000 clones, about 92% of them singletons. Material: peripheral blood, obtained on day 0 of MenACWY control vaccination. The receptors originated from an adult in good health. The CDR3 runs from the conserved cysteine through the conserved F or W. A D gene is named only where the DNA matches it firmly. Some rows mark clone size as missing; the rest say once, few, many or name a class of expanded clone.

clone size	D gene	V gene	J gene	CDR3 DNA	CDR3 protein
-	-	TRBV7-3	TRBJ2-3	TGTGCCAGCAGCTCGGGGACGTGGGGGGGCACAGATACGCAGTATTTT	CASSSGTWGGTDTQYF
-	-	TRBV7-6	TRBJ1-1	TGTGCCAGCAGCTTAACAGGGCGCACTGAAGCTTTCTTT	CASSLTGRTEAFF
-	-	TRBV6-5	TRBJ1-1	TGTGCCAGCAGGGGGATGGTGAACACTGAAGCTTTCTTT	CASRGMVNTEAFF
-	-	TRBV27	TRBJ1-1	TGTGCCAGCAGTTTATCGAAGAGCACTGAAGCTTTCTTT	CASSLSKSTEAFF
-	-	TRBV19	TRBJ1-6	TGTGCCAGTAGGGCCGAGGACAGTAATTCACCCCTCCACTTT	CASRAEDSNSPLHF
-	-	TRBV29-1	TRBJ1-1	TGCAGCGCTCCCCTCACAGGGTTGGACACTGAAGCTTTCTTT	CSAPLTGLDTEAFF
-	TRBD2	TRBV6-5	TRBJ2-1	TGTGCCAGCAGTTACTCCGCGACGGGACTAGCGACTGAGCAGTTCTTC	CASSYSATGLATEQFF
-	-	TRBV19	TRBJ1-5	TGTGCCAGTAGTCCCCAGGGGAATAGCAATCAGCCCCAGCATTTT	CASSPQGNSNQPQHF
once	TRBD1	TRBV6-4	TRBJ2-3	TGTGCCAGCAGTCCCTCGGGACAGGGCACAGATACGCAGTATTTT	CASSPSGQGTDTQYF
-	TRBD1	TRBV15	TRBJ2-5	TGTGCCACCAGCAGAGAACAGGGGGAAGGAGAGACCCAGTACTTC	CATSREQGEGETQYF
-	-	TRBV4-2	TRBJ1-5	TGTGCCAGCAGCCAAGATGGGGGAAGGGTCGATCAGCCCCAGCATTTT	CASSQDGGRVDQPQHF
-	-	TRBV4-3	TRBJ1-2	TGCGCCAGCAGCCAAGGGGGGACCCACCGAGGCTACACCTTC	CASSQGGTHRGYTF
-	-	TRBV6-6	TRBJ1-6	TGTGCCAGCAGTCGCGGGCGGGGGTCCGTCCCTTATAATTCACCCCTCCACTTT	CASSRGRGSVPYNSPLHF
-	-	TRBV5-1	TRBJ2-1	TGCGCCAGCAGCGGTATGTCGCTACCCAGCGGCAATGAGCAGTTCTTC	CASSGMSLPSGNEQFF
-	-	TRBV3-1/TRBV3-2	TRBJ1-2	TGTGCCAGCAGCCTCCAGACCTATGGCTACACCTTC	CASSLQTYGYTF
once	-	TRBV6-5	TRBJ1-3	TGTGCCAGCTGGGGCGCATCCTCTGGAAACACCATATATTTT	CASWGASSGNTIYF
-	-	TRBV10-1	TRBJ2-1	TGCGCCAGCAGTGAGCAGAGTAGTATTAATGAGCAGTTCTTC	CASSEQSSINEQFF
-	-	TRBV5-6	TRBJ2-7	TGTGCCAGCAGCTTGGCCGGGTGGTCCTACGAGCAGTACTTC	CASSLAGWSYEQYF
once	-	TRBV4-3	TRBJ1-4	TGCGCCAGCAGCGCGGACGGGAGGATTAATGAAAAACTGTTTTTT	CASSADGRINEKLFF
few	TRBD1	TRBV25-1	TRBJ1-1	TGTGCCAGCAGGGGACAGGGGGATACTGAAGCTTTCTTT	CASRGQGDTEAFF
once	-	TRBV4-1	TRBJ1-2	TGCGCCAGCAGCCTGATCGGGGGGGTTAACTATGGCTACACCTTC	CASSLIGGVNYGYTF
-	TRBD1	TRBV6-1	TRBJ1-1	TGTGCCAGCAGTGAACCGGGACAGGCTGTCCCCGAAGCTTTCTTT	CASSEPGQAVPEAFF
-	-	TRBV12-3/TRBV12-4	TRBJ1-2	TGTGCCAGCAGTTTCGACAACTACTATGGCTACACCTTC	CASSFDNYYGYTF
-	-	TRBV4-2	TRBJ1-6	TGTGCCAGCAGCCAATGGACGGGGAGCTCCTATAATTCACCCCTCCACTTT	CASSQWTGSSYNSPLHF